This T cell receptor (beta chain) was sequenced during a study of T cell clones after liver transplantation. Study overall: Post-transplant blood was tracked for graft-donor-reactive T cell clones identified in a pre-transplant mixed lymphocyte reaction. Apart from a few HCV-positive recipients, transplants were for non-autoimmune, non-viral reasons. Tolerant meant at least one year fully off immunosuppression without liver enzymes above twice normal.

In the case of this clone: The target antigen is unknown.

Looked up from germline, CDR1 is SGHAT and CDR2 is FQNNGV. The J segment lost 4 bases and the V segment lost 1 base, leaving 7 bases of the junction unmatched. This CDR3 is 15 amino acids long. Study findings and constraints: These preliminary findings come from unstandardized post-transplant sampling times.

The table came from immunoSEQ multiplex PCR; TCRdb's copy has only in-frame clones and leaves some out. Here the sample spans some 15,000 clones, about 93% being singletons. The sequence was obtained from a human donor who received a liver transplant. The sample was CD8+ T cells from blood, taken before liver transplant. The rearrangement uses TRBV11-2 and TRBJ2-7; 7 positions agree with TRBD2. The CDR3 loop reads CASSLAGGRIYEQYF. Written as DNA, the CDR3 is TGTGCCAGCAGCTTAGCGGGAGGCCGTATTTACGAGCAGTACTTC.